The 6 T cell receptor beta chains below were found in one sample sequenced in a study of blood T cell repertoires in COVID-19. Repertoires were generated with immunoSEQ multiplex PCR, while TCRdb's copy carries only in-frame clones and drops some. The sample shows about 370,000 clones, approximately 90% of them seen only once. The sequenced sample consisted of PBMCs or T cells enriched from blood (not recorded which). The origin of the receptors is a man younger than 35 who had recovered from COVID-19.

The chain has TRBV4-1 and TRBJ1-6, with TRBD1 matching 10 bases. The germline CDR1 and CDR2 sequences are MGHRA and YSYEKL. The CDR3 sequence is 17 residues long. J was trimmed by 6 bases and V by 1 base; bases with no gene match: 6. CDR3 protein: CASSQVRGTGVNSPLHF. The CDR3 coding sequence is TGCGCCAGCAGCCAAGTTAGGGGGACAGGGGTTAATTCACCCCTCCACTTT.

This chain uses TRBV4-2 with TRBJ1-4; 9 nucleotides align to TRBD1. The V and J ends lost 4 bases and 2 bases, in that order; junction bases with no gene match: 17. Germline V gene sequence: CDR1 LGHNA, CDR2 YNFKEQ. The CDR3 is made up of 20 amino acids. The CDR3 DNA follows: TGTGCCAGCAGCCTAAGGGGACGGGACAGGGCTGCGATCACTAATGAAAAACTGTTTTTT. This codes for CASSLRGRDRAAITNEKLFF.

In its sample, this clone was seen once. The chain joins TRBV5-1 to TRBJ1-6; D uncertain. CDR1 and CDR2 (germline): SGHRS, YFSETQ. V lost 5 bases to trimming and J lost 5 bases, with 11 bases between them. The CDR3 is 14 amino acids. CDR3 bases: TGCGCCAGCAGGCCGATAGTAGATAATTCACCCCTCCACTTT. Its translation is CASRPIVDNSPLHF. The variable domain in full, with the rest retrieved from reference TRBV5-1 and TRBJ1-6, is KAGVTQTPRYLIKTRGQQVTLSCSPISGHRSVSWYQQTPGQGLQFLFEYFSETQRNKGNFPGRFSGRQFSNSRSEMNVSTLELGDSALYLCASRPIVDNSPLHFGNGTRLTVT.

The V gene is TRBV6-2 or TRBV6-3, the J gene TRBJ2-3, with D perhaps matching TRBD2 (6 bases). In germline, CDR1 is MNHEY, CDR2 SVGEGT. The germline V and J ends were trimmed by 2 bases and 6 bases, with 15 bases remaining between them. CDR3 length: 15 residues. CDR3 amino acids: CASSYRRRDSDTQYF. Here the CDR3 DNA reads TGTGCCAGCAGTTACCGTCGACGGGACTCGGATACGCAGTATTTT.

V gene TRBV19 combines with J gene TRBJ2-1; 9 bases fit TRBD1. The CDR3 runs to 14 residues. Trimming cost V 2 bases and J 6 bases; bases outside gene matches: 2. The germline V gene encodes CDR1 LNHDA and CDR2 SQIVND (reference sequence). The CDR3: CASSITGQGNEQFF. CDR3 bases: TGTGCCAGTAGTATAACGGGACAGGGCAATGAGCAGTTCTTC.

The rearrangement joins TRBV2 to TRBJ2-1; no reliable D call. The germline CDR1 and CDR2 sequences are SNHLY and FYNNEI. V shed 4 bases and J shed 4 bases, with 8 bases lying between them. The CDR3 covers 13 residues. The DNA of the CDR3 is TGTGCCAGCAGTGTTAACAATTACAATGAGCAGTTCTTC. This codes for CASSVNNYNEQFF.